These T cell receptor beta chains were read from a single sample in a study of PD-1 blockade in classical Hodgkin lymphoma. The data were produced by immunoSEQ multiplex PCR, yet TCRdb's version contains in-frame clones alone and is incomplete. The sample has about 27,000 clones, around nine tenths seen once; the top ten hold approximately 6.7%. This specimen was CD8+ T cells from blood, taken at baseline. The receptors stem from a human donor with classical Hodgkin lymphoma. Each CDR3 is given with its conserved first and last residue. D genes are given only for firm matches. Clone sizes are given selectively: once, few, many, or a class where the clone is expanded.

v_call,cdr3_length,d_call,j_call,clone_size,cdr3_nt,cdr3_aa
TRBV28,15,TRBD2,TRBJ2-2,few,TGTGCCAGCAGTTTATTAGCGGGGAACACCGGGGAGCTGTTTTTT,CASSLLAGNTGELFF
TRBV6-1,14,NA,TRBJ2-5,once,TGTGCCAGCAGTGAATCGCAGGGATGGGAGACCCAGTACTTC,CASSESQGWETQYF
TRBV5-1,15,TRBD2,TRBJ2-2,NA,TGCGCCAGCAGCTTGGGACTAGCGGGGACCGGGGAGCTGTTTTTT,CASSLGLAGTGELFF
TRBV5-1,16,TRBD1,TRBJ2-1,NA,TGCGCCAGCAGCTTGGGGGACAGGGGTAATAACAATGAGCAGTTCTTC,CASSLGDRGNNNEQFF
TRBV28,15,TRBD2,TRBJ2-7,NA,TGTGCCAGCAGCAATGGACTAGCGGGACTCTACGAGCAGTACTTC,CASSNGLAGLYEQYF
TRBV4-1,13,TRBD1,TRBJ2-7,NA,TGCGCCAGCAGCCGGACAGGAGCCTACGAGCAGTACTTC,CASSRTGAYEQYF
TRBV5-1,17,TRBD2,TRBJ2-1,NA,TGCGCCAGCAGCTCCCATAATCTAGCGGATAAGTACAATGAGCAGTTCTTC,CASSSHNLADKYNEQFF
TRBV30,14,NA,TRBJ2-1,once,TGTGCCTGGAGTTCCGGTCTAGTCTTAAATGAGCAGTTCTTC,CAWSSGLVLNEQFF
TRBV28,13,NA,TRBJ2-6,NA,TGTGCCAGCACGGGATCTGGGGCCAACGTCCTGACTTTC,CASTGSGANVLTF
TRBV23-1,15,NA,TRBJ1-5,few,TGCGCCAGCAGTCAATCGGGCAGGGGAAATCAGCCCCAGCATTTT,CASSQSGRGNQPQHF
TRBV6-5,12,NA,TRBJ2-7,NA,TGTGCCAGCAGTTACTCGGGGGGTGAGCAGTACTTC,CASSYSGGEQYF
TRBV6-1,16,NA,TRBJ1-1,NA,TGTGCCAGCAGTGAAGGAGGTTGGGGAATAGGCACTGAAGCTTTCTTT,CASSEGGWGIGTEAFF
TRBV5-4,15,TRBD2,TRBJ2-7,NA,TGTGCCAGCAGCTTTTGGCAGGGAGGGGACTACGAGCAGTACTTC,CASSFWQGGDYEQYF
TRBV7-9,16,NA,TRBJ1-2,NA,TGTGCCAGCAGCTCACCCGACAGAATCGAGGACTATGGCTACACCTTC,CASSSPDRIEDYGYTF
TRBV27,17,TRBD2,TRBJ2-3,NA,TGTGCCAGCAGTCAAAGGGGGACTAGCGGGAGAGCAGATACGCAGTATTTT,CASSQRGTSGRADTQYF
TRBV9,15,NA,TRBJ2-3,NA,TGTGCCAGCAGCGTAGCAGGGAGCCGCACAGATACGCAGTATTTT,CASSVAGSRTDTQYF
TRBV19,18,TRBD1,TRBJ2-3,NA,TGTGCCAGTAGTATGAGTAGAAGGGGGACAGGAATCCTGGATACGCAGTATTTT,CASSMSRRGTGILDTQYF
TRBV15,17,TRBD2,TRBJ2-7,NA,TGTGCCACCAGCAGAGATTTGGGGCCTAGCGGGAGAAACGAGCAGTACTTC,CATSRDLGPSGRNEQYF
TRBV9,14,NA,TRBJ1-4,NA,TGTGCCAGCAGCGTAGCAGGAGGGGGAGAAAAACTGTTTTTT,CASSVAGGGEKLFF
TRBV5-4,15,TRBD2,TRBJ2-3,NA,TGTGCCAGCAGCTGGAAGCGGGAGACGTCAGATACGCAGTATTTT,CASSWKRETSDTQYF
TRBV6-1,14,NA,TRBJ2-1,NA,TGTGCCAGCAGTGAAGATGGGGCTGACAATGAGCAGTTCTTC,CASSEDGADNEQFF
TRBV13,12,NA,TRBJ2-5,NA,TGTGCCAGCAGCTTAAGGCGGGAGACCCAGTACTTC,CASSLRRETQYF
TRBV2,13,TRBD1,TRBJ2-5,NA,TGTGCCAGCCCAGACAGGGCCCAAGAGACCCAGTACTTC,CASPDRAQETQYF
TRBV7-9,15,TRBD2,TRBJ2-5,NA,TGTGCCAGCAGCCCGACTAGCGGACACCAAGAGACCCAGTACTTC,CASSPTSGHQETQYF
TRBV15,15,NA,TRBJ2-3,NA,TGTGCCACCAGCAGAGCAGGGTACCCCACAGATACGCAGTATTTT,CATSRAGYPTDTQYF
TRBV9,13,NA,TRBJ2-7,NA,TGTGCCAGCAGCGCCGGGAGACACTACGAGCAGTACTTC,CASSAGRHYEQYF
TRBV5-6,12,TRBD1,TRBJ2-7,NA,TGTGCCAGCAGCAGAGACAGGGGCGAGCAGTACTTC,CASSRDRGEQYF
TRBV9,15,NA,TRBJ2-1,NA,TGTGCCAGCAGCCCCTATCGGGCTAACTACAATGAGCAGTTCTTC,CASSPYRANYNEQFF
TRBV27,14,NA,TRBJ2-1,NA,TGTGCCAGCAGTTTTGGGGGGGCGGGGAATGAGCAGTTCTTC,CASSFGGAGNEQFF
TRBV2,10,NA,TRBJ1-1,NA,TGTGCCAGCAGCGGACATGGGGCTTTCTTT,CASSGHGAFF
TRBV10-2,15,TRBD1,TRBJ2-5,NA,TGCGCCAGCAGTGAAGAGGACAGGGGGCGCGAGACCCAGTACTTC,CASSEEDRGRETQYF
TRBV7-9,11,NA,TRBJ2-7,NA,TGTGCCAGCAGCTTATCCCACGAGCAGTACTTC,CASSLSHEQYF
TRBV6-5,13,NA,TRBJ2-4,once,TGTGCCAGCAGCCCCGGCCAGGGCAACATTCAGTACTTC,CASSPGQGNIQYF
TRBV4-1,14,NA,TRBJ2-7,NA,TGCGCCAGCAGCCAAAGGGGCGCCCCCTACGAGCAGTACTTC,CASSQRGAPYEQYF
TRBV13,12,NA,TRBJ2-3,NA,TGTGCCAGCAGCTTGGACACAGATACGCAGTATTTT,CASSLDTDTQYF
TRBV7-6,20,TRBD2,TRBJ2-7,NA,TGTGCCAGCAGCTTGGGGGCCCCGGGACTAGCGGAAGGAAGCTTCTACGAGCAGTACTTC,CASSLGAPGLAEGSFYEQYF
TRBV11-1,16,TRBD1,TRBJ2-7,once,TGTGCCAGCAGCCCTAAGACAGGGGGCTCTATCTACGAGCAGTACTTC,CASSPKTGGSIYEQYF
TRBV10-3,20,TRBD2,TRBJ2-4,once,TGTGCCATCAGTGAGGACTTGAGCGGGAGACATAGACTAGCCAAAAACATTCAGTACTTC,CAISEDLSGRHRLAKNIQYF
TRBV19,15,TRBD1,TRBJ2-7,few,TGTGCCAGTAGTATATCGGACAGGTATTCTTTGGAGCAGTACTTC,CASSISDRYSLEQYF
TRBV9,14,TRBD1,TRBJ1-2,NA,TGTGCCAGCAGCGTAGGACAGGGATCCTATGGCTACACCTTC,CASSVGQGSYGYTF
TRBV25-1,17,NA,TRBJ2-5,NA,TGTGCCAGCAGTGTTAAGGCGGAACCCTATATTTGGGAGACCCAGTACTTC,CASSVKAEPYIWETQYF
TRBV11-2,16,NA,TRBJ2-5,NA,TGTGCCAGCAGCACCCCCGCCGCGCTCCCACAAGAGACCCAGTACTTC,CASSTPAALPQETQYF
TRBV28,15,TRBD1,TRBJ2-7,NA,TGTGCCAGCAGTACTATCCGGGACAGGGACTACGAGCAGTACTTC,CASSTIRDRDYEQYF
TRBV28,17,NA,TRBJ2-4,NA,TGTGCCAGCAGGACTCCTCTTAGGCCGCTAGCCAAAAACATTCAGTACTTC,CASRTPLRPLAKNIQYF
TRBV19,14,TRBD2,TRBJ2-5,NA,TGTGCCAGTAGTAGCGGGAGACGGAGGGAGACCCAGTACTTC,CASSSGRRRETQYF
TRBV28,16,TRBD1,TRBJ1-5,NA,TGTGCCAGCAGCGAAAGGGGACAGAGCTTCAATCAGCCCCAGCATTTT,CASSERGQSFNQPQHF
TRBV6-5,16,TRBD2,TRBJ2-7,NA,TGTGCCAGCAGTTACCTAGACAGTGGGGGGGTCTACGAGCAGTACTTC,CASSYLDSGGVYEQYF
TRBV18,15,TRBD2,TRBJ2-1,NA,TGTGCCAGCTCACCACGGGAGGGCCAATACAATGAGCAGTTCTTC,CASSPREGQYNEQFF
TRBV28,13,TRBD1,TRBJ2-7,NA,TGTGCCAGCAGTTCCTCGGACCCGGGACAGCGACACTTC,CASSSSDPGQRHF
TRBV4-1,14,NA,TRBJ1-2,NA,TGCGCCAGCAGCCCCCCAGGGACCGCCTCTGGCTACACCTTC,CASSPPGTASGYTF
TRBV12-2,15,NA,TRBJ2-7,NA,TGTGCAAGTCGCTTAGCTCAGGCTAGGGTCTACGAGCAGTACTTC,CASRLAQARVYEQYF
TRBV9,17,NA,TRBJ2-3,NA,TGTGCCAGCAGCGTAGCTAGCGCGATCGGCTCCAGGGATACGCAGTATTTT,CASSVASAIGSRDTQYF
TRBV7-9,16,TRBD2,TRBJ2-7,NA,TGTGCCAGCAGCGCTGATACTAGCGGGAGCCCCTACGAGCAGTACTTC,CASSADTSGSPYEQYF